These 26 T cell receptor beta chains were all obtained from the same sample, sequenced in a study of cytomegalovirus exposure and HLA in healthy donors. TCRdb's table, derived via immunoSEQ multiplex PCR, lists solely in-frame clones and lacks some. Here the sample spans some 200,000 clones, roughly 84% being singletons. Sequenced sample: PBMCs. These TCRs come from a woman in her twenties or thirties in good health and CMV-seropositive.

CDR3 amino acids: CASSFNLGAQPQHF. The CDR3 DNA reads TGTGCCAGCAGTTTCAACCTAGGGGCTCAGCCCCAGCATTTT. The rearrangement links TRBV28 to TRBJ1-5, with a tentative D call TRBD1 (5 bases). V lost 3 bases to trimming and J lost 6 bases, with 12 bases between them. The CDR3 has 14 amino acids. Looked up from germline, CDR1 is MDHEN and CDR2 is SYDVKM.

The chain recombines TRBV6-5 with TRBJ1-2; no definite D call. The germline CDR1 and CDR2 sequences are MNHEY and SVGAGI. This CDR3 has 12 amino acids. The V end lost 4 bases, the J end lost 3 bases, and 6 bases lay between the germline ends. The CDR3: CASSSLYYGYTF. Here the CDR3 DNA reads TGTGCCAGCAGTTCCCTATACTATGGCTACACCTTC.

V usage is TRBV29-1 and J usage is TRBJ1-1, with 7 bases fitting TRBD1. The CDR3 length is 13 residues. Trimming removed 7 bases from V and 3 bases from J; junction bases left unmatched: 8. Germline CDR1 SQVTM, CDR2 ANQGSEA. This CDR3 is CSAKNRGDTEAFF. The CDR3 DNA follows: TGCAGCGCGAAAAACAGGGGTGACACTGAAGCTTTCTTT.

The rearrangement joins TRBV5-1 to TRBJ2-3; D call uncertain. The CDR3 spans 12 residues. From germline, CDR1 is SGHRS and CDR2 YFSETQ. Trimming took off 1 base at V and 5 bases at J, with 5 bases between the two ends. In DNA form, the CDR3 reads TGCGCCAGCAGCTTGAGAGGAGATACGCAGTATTTT. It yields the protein CASSLRGDTQYF. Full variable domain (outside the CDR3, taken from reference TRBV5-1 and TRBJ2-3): KAGVTQTPRYLIKTRGQQVTLSCSPISGHRSVSWYQQTPGQGLQFLFEYFSETQRNKGNFPGRFSGRQFSNSRSEMNVSTLELGDSALYLCASSLRGDTQYFGPGTRLTVL.

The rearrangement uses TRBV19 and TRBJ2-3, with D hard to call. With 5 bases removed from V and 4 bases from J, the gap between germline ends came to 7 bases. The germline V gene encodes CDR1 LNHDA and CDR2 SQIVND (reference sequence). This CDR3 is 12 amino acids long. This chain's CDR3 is CASSSGPDTQYF. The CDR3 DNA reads TGTGCCAGTAGTTCTGGCCCAGATACGCAGTATTTT. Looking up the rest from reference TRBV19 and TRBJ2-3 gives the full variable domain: DGGITQSPKYLFRKEGQNVTLSCEQNLNHDAMYWYRQDPGQGLRLIYYSQIVNDFQKGDIAEGYSVSREKKESFPLTVTSAQKNPTAFYLCASSSGPDTQYFGPGTRLTVL.

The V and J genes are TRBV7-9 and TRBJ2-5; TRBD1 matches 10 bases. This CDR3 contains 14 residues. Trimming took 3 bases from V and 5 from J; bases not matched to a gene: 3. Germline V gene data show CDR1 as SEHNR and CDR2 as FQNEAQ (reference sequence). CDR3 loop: CASSLGQGWETQYF. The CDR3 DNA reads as TGTGCCAGCAGCTTGGGACAGGGGTGGGAGACCCAGTACTTC.

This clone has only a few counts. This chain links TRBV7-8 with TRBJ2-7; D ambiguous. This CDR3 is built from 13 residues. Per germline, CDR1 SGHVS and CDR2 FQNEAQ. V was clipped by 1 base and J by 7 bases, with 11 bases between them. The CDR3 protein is CASSLVAGREQYF. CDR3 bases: TGTGCCAGCAGCTTAGTGGCAGGAAGGGAGCAGTACTTC.

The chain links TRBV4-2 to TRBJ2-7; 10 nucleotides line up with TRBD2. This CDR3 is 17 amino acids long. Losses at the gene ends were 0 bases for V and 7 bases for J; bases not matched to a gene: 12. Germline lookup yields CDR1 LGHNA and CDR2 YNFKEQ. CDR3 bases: TGTGCCAGCAGCCAAGATCAAACTAGCGGGATGCTGCGGGAGCAGTACTTC. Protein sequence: CASSQDQTSGMLREQYF.

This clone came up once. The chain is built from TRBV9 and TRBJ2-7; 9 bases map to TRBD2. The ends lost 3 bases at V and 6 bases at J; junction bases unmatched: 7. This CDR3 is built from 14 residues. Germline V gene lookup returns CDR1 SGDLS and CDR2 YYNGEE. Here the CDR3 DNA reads TGTGCCAGCAGCGCCGGGACTAGCCCCCTCGAGCAGTACTTC. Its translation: CASSAGTSPLEQYF.

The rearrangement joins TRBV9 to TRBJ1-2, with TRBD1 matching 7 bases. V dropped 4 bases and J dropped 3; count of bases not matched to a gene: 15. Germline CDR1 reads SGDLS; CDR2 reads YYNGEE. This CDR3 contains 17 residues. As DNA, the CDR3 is TGTGCCAGCAGCTTGACGACAGGGTTTAACCCCGACTATGGCTACACCTTC. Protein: CASSLTTGFNPDYGYTF.

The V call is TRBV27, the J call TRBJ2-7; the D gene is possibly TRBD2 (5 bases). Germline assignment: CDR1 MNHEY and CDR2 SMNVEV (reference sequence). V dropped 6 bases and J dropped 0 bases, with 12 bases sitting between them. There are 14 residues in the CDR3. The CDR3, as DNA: TGTGCCAGCAGATCTTATCGGGACTCCTACGAGCAGTACTTC. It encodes CASRSYRDSYEQYF.

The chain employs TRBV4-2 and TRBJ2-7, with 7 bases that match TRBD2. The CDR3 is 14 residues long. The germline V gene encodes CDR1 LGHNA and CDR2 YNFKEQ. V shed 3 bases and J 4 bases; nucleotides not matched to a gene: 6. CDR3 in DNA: TGTGCCAGCAGCCACCCGGGAGGTTGGTACGAGCAGTACTTC. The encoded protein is CASSHPGGWYEQYF.

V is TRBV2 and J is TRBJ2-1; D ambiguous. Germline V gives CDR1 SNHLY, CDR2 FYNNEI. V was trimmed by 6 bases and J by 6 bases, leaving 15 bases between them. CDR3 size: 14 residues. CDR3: CASRLHPTLNEQFF. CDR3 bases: TGTGCCAGCAGACTCCATCCTACCCTCAATGAGCAGTTCTTC.

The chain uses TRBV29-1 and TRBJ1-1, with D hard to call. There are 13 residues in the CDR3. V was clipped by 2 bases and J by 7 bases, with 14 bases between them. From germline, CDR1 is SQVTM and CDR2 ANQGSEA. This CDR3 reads CSVETGGYDEAFF. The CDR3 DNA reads TGCAGCGTTGAAACGGGAGGGTATGATGAAGCTTTCTTT.

CDR3 sequence (DNA): TGTGCCAGCAGCATTGGGACTAGCGTGTTCGAGACCCAGTACTTC. Translation gives CASSIGTSVFETQYF. V and J are TRBV11-2 and TRBJ2-5; 10 bases line up with TRBD2. The V gene's germline CDR1 is SGHAT and CDR2 FQNNGV. The V and J ends lost 5 bases and 5 bases, in that order; junction bases with no gene match: 8. This CDR3 spans 15 amino acids.

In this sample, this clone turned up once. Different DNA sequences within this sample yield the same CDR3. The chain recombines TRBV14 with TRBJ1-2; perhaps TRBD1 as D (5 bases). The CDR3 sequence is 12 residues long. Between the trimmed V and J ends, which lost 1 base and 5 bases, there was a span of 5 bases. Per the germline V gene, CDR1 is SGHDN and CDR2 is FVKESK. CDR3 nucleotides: TGTGCCAGCAGCCAAGCAGGGTATGGCTACACCTTC. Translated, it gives CASSQAGYGYTF.

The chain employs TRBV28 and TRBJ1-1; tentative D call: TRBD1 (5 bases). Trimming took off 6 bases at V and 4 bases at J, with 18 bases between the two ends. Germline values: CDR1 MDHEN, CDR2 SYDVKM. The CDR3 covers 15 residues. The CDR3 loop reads CASRLGPQGFTEAFF. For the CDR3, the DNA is TGTGCCAGCAGGCTCGGCCCTCAGGGATTCACTGAAGCTTTCTTT.

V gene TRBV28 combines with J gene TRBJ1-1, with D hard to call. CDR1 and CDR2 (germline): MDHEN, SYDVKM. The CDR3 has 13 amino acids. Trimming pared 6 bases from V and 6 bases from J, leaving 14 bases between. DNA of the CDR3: TGTGCCAGCAGCCCATTGCTCGGGGCTGAAGCTTTCTTT. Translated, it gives CASSPLLGAEAFF.

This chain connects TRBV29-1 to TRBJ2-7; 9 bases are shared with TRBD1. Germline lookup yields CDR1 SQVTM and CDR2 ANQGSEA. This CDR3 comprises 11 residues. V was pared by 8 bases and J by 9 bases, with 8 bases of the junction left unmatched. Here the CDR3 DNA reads TGCAGCTCCCTCACAGGGGGCATGCAGTACTTC. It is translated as CSSLTGGMQYF.

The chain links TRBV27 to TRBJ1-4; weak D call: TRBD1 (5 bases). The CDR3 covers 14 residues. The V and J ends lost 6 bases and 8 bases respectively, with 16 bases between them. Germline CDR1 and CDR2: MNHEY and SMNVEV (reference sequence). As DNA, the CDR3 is TGTGCCAGCAGACCTAGGGGCGTATACGAAAAACTGTTTTTT. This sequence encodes CASRPRGVYEKLFF.

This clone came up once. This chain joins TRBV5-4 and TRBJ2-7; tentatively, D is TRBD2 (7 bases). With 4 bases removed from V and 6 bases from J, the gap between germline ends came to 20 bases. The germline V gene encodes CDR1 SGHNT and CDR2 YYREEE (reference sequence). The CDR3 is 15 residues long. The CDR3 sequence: CASSRDRSGISEQYF. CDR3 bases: TGTGCCAGCAGCCGTGACAGGAGCGGGATTTCCGAGCAGTACTTC.

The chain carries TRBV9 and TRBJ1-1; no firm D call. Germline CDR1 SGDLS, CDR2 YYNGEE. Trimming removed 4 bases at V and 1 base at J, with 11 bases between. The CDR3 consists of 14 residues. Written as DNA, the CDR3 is TGTGCCAGCAGCCCCGAGGTGGCGAACACTGAAGCTTTCTTT. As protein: CASSPEVANTEAFF.

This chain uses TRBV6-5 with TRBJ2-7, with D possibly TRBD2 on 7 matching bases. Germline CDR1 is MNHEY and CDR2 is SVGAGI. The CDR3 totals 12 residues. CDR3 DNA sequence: TGTGCGGGGGGGCCGAGCTCCTACGAGCAGTACTTC. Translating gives CAGGPSSYEQYF.

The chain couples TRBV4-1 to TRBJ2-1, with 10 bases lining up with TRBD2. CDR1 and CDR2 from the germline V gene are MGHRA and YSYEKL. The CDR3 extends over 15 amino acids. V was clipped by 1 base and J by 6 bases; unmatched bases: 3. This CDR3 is CASSQAGTSVNEQFF. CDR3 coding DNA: TGCGCCAGCAGCCAAGCCGGGACTAGCGTCAATGAGCAGTTCTTC.

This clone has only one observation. DNA for the CDR3: TGTGCCATCAGTTCCCTAGCGGGAGGGGAGGAGCAGTACTTC. It codes for CAISSLAGGEEQYF. The chain links TRBV10-3 to TRBJ2-7; TRBD2 aligns across 12 bases. V shed 5 bases, J shed 7 bases, and the junction held 6 bases outside the gene matches. This CDR3 spans 14 amino acids. Germline V gene data show CDR1 as ENHRY and CDR2 as SYGVKD.

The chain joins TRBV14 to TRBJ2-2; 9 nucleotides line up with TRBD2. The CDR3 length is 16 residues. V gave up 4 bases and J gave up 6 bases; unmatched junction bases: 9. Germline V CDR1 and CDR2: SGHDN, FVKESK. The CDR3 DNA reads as TGTGCCAGCAGCCCCCGGTATAGCGGGAGCGCCGGGGAGCTGTTTTTT. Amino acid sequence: CASSPRYSGSAGELFF.